A selection of T cell receptor beta chains follows, all from one sample in a study of T-cell reconstitution after alpha-beta-depleted transplantation in children. Via MiXCR, TCRdb re-called the PCR reads, giving one row per CDR3 protein. Of about 500,000 distinct CDR3 sequences in the sample, around 10% were seen once. Sequences were derived from PBMCs, mostly from graft donor cells, sampled 180 days after TCRalphabeta/CD19-depleted stem cell transplant. The receptors derive from a female patient between 2 and 15 years old who had a stem cell transplant for aplastic anemia, so the T cells may come from the graft donor. CDR3s include the opening cysteine and the closing phenylalanine or tryptophan. A D gene is named only where the DNA matches it firmly. The size entry is marked missing in some rows and otherwise reads once, few, many or a size class.

size	J	V	D	DNA	CDR3
.	TRBJ1-1	TRBV19	TRBD1	TGTGCCAGTAGTAAAGTAGCCGGGACAGGGCCTCAGGCTGAAGCTTTCTTT	CASSKVAGTGPQAEAFF
many	TRBJ1-5	TRBV7-2	.	TGTGCCAGCAGCTTAGGACCGATCAATCAGCCCCAGCATTTT	CASSLGPINQPQHF
.	TRBJ2-2	TRBV7-6	TRBD1	TGTGCCAGCAGCCCCCGACAGGGGAGGAACGGGGAGCTGTTTTTT	CASSPRQGRNGELFF
few	TRBJ1-4	TRBV7-9	TRBD1	TGTGCCAGCAGCAGGACAGGGGGATATGAAAAACTGTTTTTT	CASSRTGGYEKLFF
many	TRBJ2-2	TRBV11-3	.	TGTGCCAGCAGCTTAGAGGCCAGGGGGAACACCGGGGAGCTGTTTTTT	CASSLEARGNTGELFF
.	TRBJ2-3	TRBV20-1	.	TGCAGTGCTAGAGAGGCTGGGGCCGGAGATACGCAGTATTTT	CSAREAGAGDTQYF
many	TRBJ1-4	TRBV29-1	.	TGCAGCGTTGTCCGCGGTGACGGAGGACTGTTTTTT	CSVVRGDGGLFF
.	TRBJ2-7	TRBV27	TRBD1	TGTGCCAGCACCTTCTCCGGGACAGCCACCTACGAGCAGTACTTC	CASTFSGTATYEQYF
many	TRBJ2-1	TRBV5-8	.	TGTGCCAGCAGCTTGGCCGCCTTTTCGTTATCCTACAATGAGCAGTTCTTC	CASSLAAFSLSYNEQFF
.	TRBJ2-1	TRBV11-2	TRBD2	TGTGCCAGCAGCTTCCGTGACGGTAGCGGGAGGGCCAATGAGCAGTTCTTC	CASSFRDGSGRANEQFF
few	TRBJ2-2	TRBV27	.	TGTGCCAGCAGTTTCGGGGTAACAGGCGGGGAGCTGTTTTTT	CASSFGVTGGELFF
many	TRBJ2-3	TRBV29-1	.	TGCAGCGTTGCCGAAAACCCCACAGATACGCAGTATTTT	CSVAENPTDTQYF
.	TRBJ2-1	TRBV20-1	.	TGCAGTGCTAGAGATCTCGCTAGACCCCACAATGAGCAGTTCTTC	CSARDLARPHNEQFF
.	TRBJ1-1	TRBV7-9	.	TGTGCCAGCAGCTTAGATCTCGGCAGAGAAGCTTTCTTT	CASSLDLGREAFF
few	TRBJ2-7	TRBV5-1	.	TGCGCCAGCAGCTTGAGGAGGGGGCGACCCTACGAGCAGTACTTC	CASSLRRGRPYEQYF
.	TRBJ1-4	TRBV7-2	.	TGTGCCAGCAGCTTAGCGCGTGGTAGACGCGAAAAACTGTTTTTT	CASSLARGRREKLFF
.	TRBJ1-1	TRBV28	.	TGTGCCAGCAGTTTAAGGATCCCTGAAGCTTTCTTT	CASSLRIPEAFF
few	TRBJ2-1	TRBV9	.	TGTGCCAGCAGCGTAGGGAGTTACACCTACAATGAGCAGTTCTTC	CASSVGSYTYNEQFF
few	TRBJ2-3	TRBV20-1	.	TGCAGTGCTCCTACTAGTCCCTTAAGCACAGATACGCAGTATTTT	CSAPTSPLSTDTQYF
many	TRBJ2-1	TRBV10-3	.	TGTGCCATCAGTGATCGGTGGGGTAAGGGGCAGTTCTTC	CAISDRWGKGQFF
.	TRBJ2-5	TRBV25-1	.	TGTGCCGGGAACTGGAAGAGGGGACGGGCGGTAGTCCAAGAGACCCAGTACTTC	CAGNWKRGRAVVQETQYF
few	TRBJ2-4	TRBV6-1	.	TGTGCCAGCCGTGCGGGCGGCATTCAGTACTTC	CASRAGGIQYF
.	TRBJ2-3	TRBV24-1	.	TGTGCCACCATGAGGGCAGGGAAAGGAGATACGCAGTATTTT	CATMRAGKGDTQYF
few	TRBJ2-3	TRBV11-2	TRBD2	TGTGCCAGCAGCCCCTCGACTAGCGGGAGAAATATGGATCAGGCGGATACGCAGTATTTT	CASSPSTSGRNMDQADTQYF
.	TRBJ2-1	TRBV28	.	TGTGCCAGCAGCCCAACAGGGCCTACCTACAATGAGCAGTTCTTC	CASSPTGPTYNEQFF
many	TRBJ2-3	TRBV5-1	TRBD1	TGCGCCAGCAGCAAGGGACAGGGGAACACAGATACGCAGTATTTT	CASSKGQGNTDTQYF
few	TRBJ2-5	TRBV28	.	TGTGCCAGCAGCCCCCCGGCAGTTCAAGAGACCCAGTACTTC	CASSPPAVQETQYF
.	TRBJ2-3	TRBV20-1	.	TGCAGTGCTAGAGATCTGCTCCGGGAGCCCACAGATACGCAGTATTTT	CSARDLLREPTDTQYF
few	TRBJ1-6	TRBV15	TRBD1	TGTGCCACCAGCAGAGAAGGGACAGGGGCCTCACCCCTCCACTTT	CATSREGTGASPLHF
few	TRBJ1-5	TRBV15	TRBD1	TGTGCCACCAGCCTTGGAGGGGGCCCCAATCAGCCCCAGCATTTT	CATSLGGGPNQPQHF
.	TRBJ2-5	TRBV20-1	TRBD1	TGCAGTGCCCGGGACAGGGGAGTAGAGACCCAGTACTTC	CSARDRGVETQYF
.	TRBJ1-2	TRBV4-3	TRBD1	TGCGCCAGCAGCCAAGCTAAGGACAGGGGGTTTTATGGCTACACCTTC	CASSQAKDRGFYGYTF
.	TRBJ1-2	TRBV27	.	TGTGCCAGCAGTTTGAGACCTTTCTACACCCCCTATGGCTACACCTTC	CASSLRPFYTPYGYTF
few	TRBJ1-2	TRBV21-1	.	TGTGCCAGCAGCGAACAGGGATATGGCTACACCTTC	CASSEQGYGYTF
few	TRBJ2-1	TRBV12-3/TRBV12-4	TRBD2	TGTGCCAGCAGTTTAATAGCTAGCGGGCCCTACAATGAGCAGTTCTTC	CASSLIASGPYNEQFF
few	TRBJ1-1	TRBV7-8	.	TGTGCCAGCAGCTTAGTCCGGGACCGCTGGGGTGAAGCTTTCTTT	CASSLVRDRWGEAFF
few	TRBJ1-2	TRBV30	.	TGTGCCTGGTCTAACGGGGCCTACTATGGCTACACCTTC	CAWSNGAYYGYTF
few	TRBJ1-1	TRBV7-3	.	TGTGCCAGCAGCTCTTCACACGGGAACACTGAAGCTTTCTTT	CASSSSHGNTEAFF
few	TRBJ2-5	TRBV24-1	TRBD1	TGTGCCACCAGTCGACCTGGACAGGGGTACCAAGAGACCCAGTACTTC	CATSRPGQGYQETQYF
many	TRBJ1-6	TRBV28	.	TGTGCCAGCTTCGTCCGACCAGGTTCACCCCTCCACTTT	CASFVRPGSPLHF
.	TRBJ2-2	TRBV12-3/TRBV12-4	TRBD2	TGTGCCAGCAGTTTCTCAATAGCGGGAGGGAACACCGGGGAGCTGTTTTTT	CASSFSIAGGNTGELFF
few	TRBJ2-2	TRBV9	.	TGTGCCAGCAGCGTAGTTGGTAGCCCGAACACCGGGGAGCTGTTTTTT	CASSVVGSPNTGELFF
.	TRBJ1-4	TRBV7-2	.	TGTGCCAGCAGCTTAGGGCACAGGGTCTCGAATGAAAAACTGTTTTTT	CASSLGHRVSNEKLFF
.	TRBJ2-3	TRBV7-2	TRBD2	TGTGCCAGCAGCTTTTACCTAGCGGGAGGCACAGATACGCAGTATTTT	CASSFYLAGGTDTQYF
.	TRBJ1-5	TRBV24-1	.	TGTGCCACCGCAGGGTCCCATAGCAATCAGCCCCAGCATTTT	CATAGSHSNQPQHF
.	TRBJ2-1	TRBV28	TRBD1	TGTGCCAGCAGTTTATCTCAGACAGGGGTCAACAATGAGCAGTTCTTC	CASSLSQTGVNNEQFF
few	TRBJ1-2	TRBV29-1	.	TGCAGCGTTTCAGGGCCCATCGGGTTAGACTATGGCTACACCTTC	CSVSGPIGLDYGYTF
few	TRBJ1-5	TRBV20-1	.	TGCAGTGCCAGCCCCGGACAGAACAATCAGCCCCAGCATTTT	CSASPGQNNQPQHF
few	TRBJ2-1	TRBV29-1	.	TGCAGCGCCCTCGTGTACAATGAGCAGTTCTTC	CSALVYNEQFF
few	TRBJ2-5	TRBV6-5	.	TGTGCCAGCAGTCCGGGAATGGGGGAGACCCAGTACTTC	CASSPGMGETQYF
.	TRBJ1-5	TRBV5-1	.	TGCGCCAGCAGCTTAACGGGGCGTGGGGATCAGCCCCAGCATTTT	CASSLTGRGDQPQHF
.	TRBJ2-5	TRBV10-2	.	TGCGCCAGCCGAGCGGGCCCCACCCAGTACTTC	CASRAGPTQYF
many	TRBJ2-2	TRBV6-1	.	TGTGCCAGCACTAAATCGGGAACCGGGGAGCTGTTTTTT	CASTKSGTGELFF
few	TRBJ2-1	TRBV3-1	TRBD1	TGTGCCAGCAGCCAAGTGACAGGGAGCTCCTACAATGAGCAGTTCTTC	CASSQVTGSSYNEQFF
.	TRBJ2-7	TRBV20-1	.	TGCAGTGCTAGCGTCCACGAGCAGTACTTC	CSASVHEQYF
.	TRBJ2-1	TRBV20-1	.	TGCAGTGCTAGAGATTCCCCGGGCCTGAGGGTCAATGAGCAGTTCTTC	CSARDSPGLRVNEQFF
.	TRBJ2-4	TRBV20-1	.	TGCAGTGCTAGTAATCTTACCAAAAACATTCAGTACTTC	CSASNLTKNIQYF